This T cell receptor beta chain appears in the sequencing data of a study of cytomegalovirus exposure and HLA in healthy donors. In the PCR, 60 Vbeta and 13 Jbeta primers were used. The protocol was immunoSEQ multiplex PCR, while the TCRdb copy is restricted to in-frame clones and leaves out a portion. The data contain 120,000 to 150,000 clones, 70% to 90% of them seen just once; the ten biggest clones take up around 0.51%. CDR1 and CDR2 (germline): MNHEY, SVGAGI. The CDR3 extends over 12 amino acids. V lost 4 bases and J 3 bases, leaving 7 bases between the germline ends. This clonotype was obtained from a middle-aged woman in good health and CMV-seronegative. The sequencing sample was made of PBMCs. This chain joins TRBV6-5 and TRBJ2-7; TRBD1 is a possible D gene (6 bases). CDR3 in amino acids: CASSLQGYEQYF. CDR3 coding DNA: TGTGCCAGCAGTTTACAGGGCTACGAGCAGTACTTC.